This T cell receptor beta chain was documented in a study of lymphopenia after photon versus proton radiotherapy. The CDR3 is 12 amino acids. Germline assignment: CDR1 SGHRS and CDR2 YFSETQ. Trimming cost V 4 bases and J 5 bases, with 7 bases left between them. Study outcomes and limitations: Better survival with proton therapy was suggested as possible, not demonstrated. Post-nadir TCR diversity decline inversely tracked overall survival among those who died. After the lymphocyte nadir, photon-treated repertoires showed oligoclonal expansion, especially of CD8+ Temra cells. Photon-treated patients lost naive T cells and TCR diversity; proton-treated stayed stable.

Profiled with immunoSEQ multiplex PCR; TCRdb holds only in-frame clones, not every one. The sample holds about 68,000 clones, approximately 91% seen once. Regarding this clone: The target antigen is unknown.

The rearrangement links TRBV5-1 to TRBJ2-1, with TRBD2 as a possible D gene (6 bases). The receptor was derived from a woman aged 70-85 years with pancreatic cancer. The input for sequencing was peripheral blood, taken from a patient treated with photon-based radiotherapy. CDR3 coding DNA: TGCGCCAGCAGCCGCGGGGACAATGAGCAGTTCTTC. Its protein product is CASSRGDNEQFF.